One TCR beta chain is described in this entry. The antigen is unknown. The data are from a study of cytomegalovirus exposure and HLA in healthy donors. For the study at large: Early release data held tens of millions of unique TCRs from HLA-typed donors. General study findings and limits: A prior analysis recorded that most TCR beta V segments were productive about 87% or about 30% of the time. Follow-up analysis later connected one missense variant in DCLRE1C with trimming of TCR beta V- and J-genes.

Germline values: CDR1 SGHRS, CDR2 YFSETQ. The CDR3 loop spans 15 amino acids. Primers: 60 Vbeta forward and 13 Jbeta reverse. Data came from immunoSEQ multiplex PCR; TCRdb stores just in-frame clones and leaves some out. The sample includes 120,000 to 150,000 clones, roughly 73% of them seen just once. The rearrangement uses TRBV5-1 and TRBJ2-5; 11 nucleotides line up with TRBD2. With the DNA end fitting TRBJ2-7 better, the J assignment may be wrong. The TCR sequence derives from a woman aged 40 to 50 in good health and CMV-seronegative. The specimen was PBMCs. CDR3 in DNA: TGCGCCAGCAGCAAGACTAGCGGGGACACCTACGAGCAGTACTTC. This translates into CASSKTSGDTYEQYF.